Below, 6 T cell receptor beta chains from the same sample are listed, as sequenced in a study of T cell repertoires and HLA-DP antigens. The method was immunoSEQ multiplex PCR; TCRdb's version includes in-frame clones alone and lacks a portion of them. Of about 110,000 clones listed, about 92% are singletons. Their specific antigens are unknown. Sequences were obtained from CD4+ T cells from PBMCs. The receptors come from a woman between 18 and 30 years old in good health and CMV-seronegative.

The V and J genes are TRBV11-3 and TRBJ2-2; 9 bases map to TRBD2. Germline loops: CDR1 SGHNT, CDR2 YENEEA. CDR3 size: 16 residues. V dropped 1 base and J dropped 1; count of bases not matched to a gene: 1. CDR3 in amino acids: CASSLGAGGNTGELFF. The DNA of the CDR3 is TGTGCCAGCAGCTTAGGAGCGGGGGGGAACACCGGGGAGCTGTTTTTT.

This clone appeared a few times. This rearrangement joins TRBV27 to TRBJ2-2; 11 bases agree with TRBD1. J lost 6 bases, V lost 3 bases, and 6 bases had no gene match. The CDR3 runs to 16 residues. Germline CDR1 and CDR2: MNHEY and SMNVEV (reference sequence). The CDR3 coding sequence is TGTGCCAGCAGTTTCTTTGGGACAGGGGGTGCCGGGGAGCTGTTTTTT. It is translated as CASSFFGTGGAGELFF.

V and J are TRBV7-8 and TRBJ1-2, with TRBD1 as a possible D gene (6 bases). CDR3 length: 18 residues. Trimming removed 5 bases at V and 4 bases at J, with 26 bases between. Germline CDR1 is SGHVS and CDR2 is FQNEAQ. CDR3 sequence (DNA): TGTGCCAGCAGCCCAAAGCGGACAGACCCGGTCGTGTCCTATGGCTACACCTTC. It is translated as CASSPKRTDPVVSYGYTF.

The chain combines TRBV7-2 with TRBJ1-1; D ambiguous. Germline CDR1 SGHTA, CDR2 FQGNSA. Trimming left V 1 base short and J 7 bases short, with 13 bases between. The CDR3 runs to 14 residues. CDR3: CASSLGGRPLEAFF. In DNA form, the CDR3 reads TGTGCCAGCAGCTTAGGAGGCAGACCCCTTGAAGCTTTCTTT.

V usage is TRBV19 and J usage is TRBJ1-5; D possibly corresponds to TRBD1 (5 bases). V lost 5 bases, J lost 1 base, and 9 bases lay in between. CDR1 is LNHDA, CDR2 SQIVND, per germline (reference sequence). CDR3 length: 14 amino acids. CDR3 protein: CASSSWDSNQPQHF. The CDR3 nucleotides read TGTGCCAGTAGTTCCTGGGACAGCAATCAGCCCCAGCATTTT.

The chain joins TRBV27 to TRBJ1-5; no reliable D call. Germline loops: CDR1 MNHEY, CDR2 SMNVEV (reference sequence). The ends were cut back, 3 bases at V and 3 bases at J, with 9 bases in the middle. The CDR3 sequence is 14 residues long. CDR3 coding DNA: TGTGCCAGCAGTTTGCAGCTACTCAATCAGCCCCAGCATTTT. It is translated as CASSLQLLNQPQHF.